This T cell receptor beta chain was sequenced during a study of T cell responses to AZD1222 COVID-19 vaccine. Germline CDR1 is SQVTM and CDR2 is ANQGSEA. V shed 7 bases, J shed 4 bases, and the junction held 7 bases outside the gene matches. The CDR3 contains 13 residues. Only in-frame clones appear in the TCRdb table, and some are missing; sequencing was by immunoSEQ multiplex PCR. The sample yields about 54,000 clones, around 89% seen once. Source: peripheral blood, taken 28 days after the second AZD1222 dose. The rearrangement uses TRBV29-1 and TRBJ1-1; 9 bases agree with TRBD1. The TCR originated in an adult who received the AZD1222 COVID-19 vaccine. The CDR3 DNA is TGCAGCGGAAGGACAGGGGCCCTCACTGAAGCTTTCTTT. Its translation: CSGRTGALTEAFF.